The sequence of this T cell receptor beta chain was determined in a study of T cells in Graves' hyperthyroidism and ophthalmopathy. TCR beta CDR3 regions were amplified from RNA. RT-PCR in the first round (using the HTBI primer set) targeted the TCR CDR3. TCRdb re-derived calls from the multiplex PCR reads in MiXCR, one entry per CDR3 protein. The profile shows hundreds of thousands of distinct CDR3 sequences, around 14% of them singletons. The germline V and J ends were trimmed by 8 bases and 5 bases, with 30 bases remaining between them. CDR1 SGHTA and CDR2 FQGNSA come from the germline V gene. The CDR3 covers 18 residues. Criteria for exclusion of patients were uncontrolled infection, other autoimmune disease, pregnancy or lactation.

Source material: blood. This sequence was found in a woman between 18 and 29 years old with Graves' hyperthyroidism. The rearrangement links TRBV7-2 to TRBJ2-5; D assignment may be TRBD1 or TRBD2 (6 bases each). The CDR3 nucleotides are TGTGCCAGCCGAGCCATGGGGGCGCGGGATAAGCCGGGGGAGACCCAGTACTTC. Translating it yields CASRAMGARDKPGETQYF.